What follows is one T cell receptor beta chain and its context. Germline V gene lookup returns CDR1 LNHDA and CDR2 SQIVND (reference sequence). This CDR3 is built from 16 residues. V gave up 3 bases and J gave up 0 bases, with 9 bases separating them. These data originate in a study of T cell changes during pregnancy in multiple sclerosis. Sequencing used immunoSEQ multiplex PCR; TCRdb keeps in-frame clones, though not all of them. The data show approximately 88,000 clones, around 93% seen once. Sequencing was performed on peripheral blood, taken in the first trimester of pregnancy. J is TRBJ1-6 and V is TRBV19; the D is unclear. The receptor comes from a female donor with multiple sclerosis, enrolled in a pregnancy study. The CDR3 DNA is TGTGCCAGTAGTATTCTTCTGAGCTCCTATAATTCACCCCTCCACTTT. Protein: CASSILLSSYNSPLHF.